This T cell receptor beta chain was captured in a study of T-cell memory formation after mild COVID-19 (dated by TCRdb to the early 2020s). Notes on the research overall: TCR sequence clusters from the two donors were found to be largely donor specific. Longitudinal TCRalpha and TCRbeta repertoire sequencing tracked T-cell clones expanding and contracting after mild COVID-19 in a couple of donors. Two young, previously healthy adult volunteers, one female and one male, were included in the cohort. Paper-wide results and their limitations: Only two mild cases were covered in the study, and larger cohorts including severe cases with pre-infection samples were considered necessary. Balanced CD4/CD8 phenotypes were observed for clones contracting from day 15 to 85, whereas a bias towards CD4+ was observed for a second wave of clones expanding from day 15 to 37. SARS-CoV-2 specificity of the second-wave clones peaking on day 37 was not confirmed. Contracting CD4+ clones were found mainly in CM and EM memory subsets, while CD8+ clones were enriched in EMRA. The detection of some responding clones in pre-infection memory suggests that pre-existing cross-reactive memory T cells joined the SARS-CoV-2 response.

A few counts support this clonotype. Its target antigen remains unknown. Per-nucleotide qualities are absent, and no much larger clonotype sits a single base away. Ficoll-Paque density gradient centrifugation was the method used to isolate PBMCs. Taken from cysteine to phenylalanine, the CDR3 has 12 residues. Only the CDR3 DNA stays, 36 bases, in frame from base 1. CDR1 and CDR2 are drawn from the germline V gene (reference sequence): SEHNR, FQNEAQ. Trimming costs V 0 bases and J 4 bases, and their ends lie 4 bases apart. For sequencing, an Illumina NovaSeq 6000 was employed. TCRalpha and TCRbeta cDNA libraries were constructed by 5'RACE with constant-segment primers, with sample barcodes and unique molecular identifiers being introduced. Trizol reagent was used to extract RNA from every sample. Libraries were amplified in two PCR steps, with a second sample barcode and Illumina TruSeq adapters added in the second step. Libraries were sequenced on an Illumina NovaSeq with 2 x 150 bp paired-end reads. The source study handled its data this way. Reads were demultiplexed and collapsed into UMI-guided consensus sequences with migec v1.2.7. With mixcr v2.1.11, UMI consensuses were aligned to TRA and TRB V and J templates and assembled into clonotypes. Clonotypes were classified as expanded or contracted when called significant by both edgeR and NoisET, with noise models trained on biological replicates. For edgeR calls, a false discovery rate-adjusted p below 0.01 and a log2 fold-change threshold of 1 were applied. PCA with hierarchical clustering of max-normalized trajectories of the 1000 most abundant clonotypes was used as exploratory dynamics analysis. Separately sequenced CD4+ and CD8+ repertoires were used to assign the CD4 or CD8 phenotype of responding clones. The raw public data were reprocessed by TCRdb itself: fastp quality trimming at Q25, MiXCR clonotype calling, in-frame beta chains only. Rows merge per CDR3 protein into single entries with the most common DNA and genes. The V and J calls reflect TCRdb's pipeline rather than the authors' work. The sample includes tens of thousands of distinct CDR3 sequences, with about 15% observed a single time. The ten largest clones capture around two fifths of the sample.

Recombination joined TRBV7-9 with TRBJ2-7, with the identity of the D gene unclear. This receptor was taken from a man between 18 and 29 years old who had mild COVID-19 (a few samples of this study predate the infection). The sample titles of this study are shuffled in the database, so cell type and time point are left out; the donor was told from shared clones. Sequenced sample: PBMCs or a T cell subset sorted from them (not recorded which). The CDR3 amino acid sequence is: CASSLAQYEQYF. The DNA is TGTGCCAGCAGCTTAGCGCAATACGAGCAGTACTTC.